This TCR beta chain was recovered during a study of molecular identifiers for immune sequencing clone quantification. Study-wide findings and caveats: Even with some 920,000 naive cells present, spiked Jurkat TCR RNA from one cell was reportedly detectable.

Sorting captured naive CD8 T cells as CD8+CD4-CCR7+CD45RA+. TCRdb recomputed calls from the PCR reads with MiXCR, one row per CDR3 protein. The table lists just under 650,000 distinct CDR3 sequences, 15% to 20% of them singletons. Points on this clonotype: Its antigen is currently unknown. A much larger clone lies a single base off, so this may be a read error. No conserved phenylalanine or tryptophan ends this CDR3, so it is likely a read error.

The V segment lost 5 bases and the J segment 6 bases; nucleotides outside the gene matches: 17. CDR1 and CDR2 (germline): DFQATT, SNEGSKA (reference sequence). The CDR3 contains 17 residues. V is TRBV20-1 and J is TRBJ1-1; 11 nucleotides line up with TRBD1. Source material: naive CD8+ T cells from blood, with Jurkat cell RNA spiked in. The subset here: FACS-sorted CD8+CD4-CCR7+CD45RA+ naive T cells. The TCR comes from a human donor in good health. Some libraries in this study had Jurkat cell RNA spiked in. In nucleotides, the CDR3 is TGCAGTGCTTGGCCACCCGGGACAGGGGGAAGGATGGCTGAAGCTTTCCTT. Protein product: CSAWPPGTGGRMAEAFL.